This TCR beta chain was profiled in a study of cytomegalovirus exposure and HLA in healthy donors. Clones were sequenced by immunoSEQ multiplex PCR, and TCRdb holds only the in-frame ones, with some missing. In the table there are 150,000 or so clones, roughly 84% of which are singletons. This CDR3 has 13 residues. CDR1 and CDR2 from the germline V gene are LNHDA and SQIVND (reference sequence). With 5 bases removed from V and 1 base from J, the gap between germline ends came to 9 bases. In this sample, this clone turned up once. V gene TRBV19 combines with J gene TRBJ2-7; D is possibly TRBD1 (6 bases). Sequencing used PBMCs. The TCR comes from a human donor in good health. This chain's CDR3 is CASSFGQSYEQYF. DNA for the CDR3: TGTGCCAGTAGTTTCGGACAGTCCTACGAGCAGTACTTC. Full variable domain (remainder filled in from reference TRBV19 and TRBJ2-7): DGGITQSPKYLFRKEGQNVTLSCEQNLNHDAMYWYRQDPGQGLRLIYYSQIVNDFQKGDIAEGYSVSREKKESFPLTVTSAQKNPTAFYLCASSFGQSYEQYFGPGTRLTVT.